This T cell receptor (beta chain) was found in a study of read filtering for tumor transcriptome and immune sequencing. Study overall: IR-seq gave about 4.05 to 11 million TCR reads per sample; RNA-seq gave 85 to 1273.

This clonotype was detected ten times or more. The antigen is undetermined. Study findings and constraints: IR-seq captured clonotypes deeper and more reliably than RNA-seq. This fraction held mixed bone marrow immune cells after CD138-negative sorting. Dropping single-read clonotypes raised IR-seq and RNA-seq shared-clonotype correlation.

This library used approximately 370 ng RNA and molecular barcoded adaptors spanning alpha/delta and beta/gamma chains. Using its own MiXCR run on the reads, TCRdb lists one record per CDR3 protein. The sample consists of around 58,000 distinct CDR3 sequences, roughly 13% of them appearing once. From germline, CDR1 is MGHRA and CDR2 YSYEKL. The V and J ends lost 1 base and 0 bases respectively, with 12 bases between them. The CDR3 has 17 amino acids. The sample consisted of a population of CD138-negative cells sorted from bone marrow. The rearrangement links TRBV4-1 to TRBJ2-2; D is perhaps TRBD2 (5 bases). This sequence was found in a donor older than 35 with multiple myeloma. CDR3: CASSQGTGYSNTGELFF. For the CDR3, the DNA is TGCGCCAGCAGCCAAGGCACGGGATACTCGAACACCGGGGAGCTGTTTTTT.